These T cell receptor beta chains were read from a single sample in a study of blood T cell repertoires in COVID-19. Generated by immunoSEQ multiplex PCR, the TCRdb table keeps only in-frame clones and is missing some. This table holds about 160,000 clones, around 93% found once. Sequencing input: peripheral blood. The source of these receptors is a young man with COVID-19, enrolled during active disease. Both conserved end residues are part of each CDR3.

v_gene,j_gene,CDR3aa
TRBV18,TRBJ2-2,CASSVAGEGAGELFF
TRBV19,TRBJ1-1,CASSTARDRPNNQAFF
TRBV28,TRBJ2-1,CASSSEASGIPGEQFF
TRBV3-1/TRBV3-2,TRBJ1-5,CASSQGGSQPQHF
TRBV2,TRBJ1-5,CASSDGRVGNQPQHF
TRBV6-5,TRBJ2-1,CASSTVAGGYNEQFF
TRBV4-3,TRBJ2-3,CASSQDGRGARGDTQYF
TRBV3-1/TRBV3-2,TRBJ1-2,CASSQETGGWGGYTF
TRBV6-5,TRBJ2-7,CASRGGGPYEQYF
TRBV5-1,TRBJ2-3,CASSLGGTGEDTQYF
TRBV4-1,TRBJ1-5,CASSQDPGGGQPQHF
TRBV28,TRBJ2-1,CASRPPKGLAGDNEQFF
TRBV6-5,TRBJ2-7,CASRPGLAGTYEQYF
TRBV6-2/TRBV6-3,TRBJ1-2,CASSYSPTGGYTF
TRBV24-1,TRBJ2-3,CATSDRTGETFLDTDTQYF
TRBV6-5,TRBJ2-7,CASSYLGQGYEQYF